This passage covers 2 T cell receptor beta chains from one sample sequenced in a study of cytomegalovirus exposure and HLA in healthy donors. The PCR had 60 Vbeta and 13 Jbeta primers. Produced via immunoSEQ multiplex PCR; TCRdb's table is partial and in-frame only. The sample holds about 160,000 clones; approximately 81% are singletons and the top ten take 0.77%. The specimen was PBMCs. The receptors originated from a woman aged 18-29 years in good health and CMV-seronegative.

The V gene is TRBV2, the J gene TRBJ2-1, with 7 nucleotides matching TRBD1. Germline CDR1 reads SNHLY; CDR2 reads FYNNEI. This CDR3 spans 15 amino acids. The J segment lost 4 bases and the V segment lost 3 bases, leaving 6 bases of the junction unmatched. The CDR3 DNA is TGTGCCAGCAGTGATTTTGGGACAGAGTACAATGAGCAGTTCTTC. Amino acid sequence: CASSDFGTEYNEQFF.

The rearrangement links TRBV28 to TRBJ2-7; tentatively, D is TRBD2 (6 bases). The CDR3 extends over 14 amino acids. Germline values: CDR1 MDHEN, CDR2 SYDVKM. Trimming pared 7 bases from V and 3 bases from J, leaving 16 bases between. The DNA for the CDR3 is TGTGCCAGCAAGGTCCCGGGACTGGGCTACGAGCAGTACTTC. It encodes CASKVPGLGYEQYF.